The 25 T cell receptor beta chains below were found in one sample sequenced in a study of blood T cells in healthy people across ages. The authors ran a second PCR of about 7 to 12 cycles using a sample-barcoded 5' primer and a J-beta primer mix. MiXCR, run by TCRdb on the 5' RACE reads, gives a single entry per CDR3 protein. The sample records more than 650,000 distinct CDR3 sequences, approximately 21% being singletons. Input material: blood. The receptors come from a man between 65 and 85 years old in good health.

The gene calls are TRBV6-5 and TRBJ2-7, with D possibly matching TRBD2 (6 bases). Per the germline V gene, CDR1 is MNHEY and CDR2 is SVGAGI. V lost 8 bases, J lost 1 base, and 9 bases lay in between. The CDR3 totals 12 residues. For the CDR3, the DNA is TGTGCCAGCGGGAGGACTTCCTACGAGCAGTACGTC. Protein: CASGRTSYEQYV.

As regards this clonotype: It is likely a read error, because the conserved phenylalanine at the end of the CDR3 is missing. This rearrangement joins TRBV5-1 to TRBJ2-7; no reliable D call. V lost 4 bases to trimming and J lost 2 bases, with 4 bases between them. Germline loops: CDR1 SGHRS, CDR2 YFSETQ. CDR3 length equals 11 residues. The chain's CDR3 is CASSPPYEQYA. The CDR3 DNA is TGCGCCAGCAGCCCCCCCTACGAGCAGTACGCC.

This chain links TRBV12-3 or TRBV12-4 with TRBJ2-5; TRBD2 matches at 8 bases. Trimming took 4 bases from V and 7 from J; bases not matched to a gene: 11. This CDR3 has 15 residues. CDR3 coding DNA: TGTGCCAGCAGTTCACCTCCGGGACTAGAAGGGACCCAGTACTTC. It specifies CASSSPPGLEGTQYF.

V usage is TRBV10-3 and J usage is TRBJ2-3; 10 bases map to TRBD2. The germline V gene encodes CDR1 ENHRY and CDR2 SYGVKD. Trimming cost V 11 bases and J 6 bases; bases outside gene matches: 11. The CDR3 has 14 amino acids. CDR3 sequence reads: CADPYGGLADTQYF. Here the CDR3 DNA reads TGTGCCGACCCCTACGGGGGACTAGCGGATACGCAGTATTTT.

This chain links TRBV7-6 with TRBJ2-1, with D tentatively TRBD2 (5 bases). The J call may be wrong; the DNA end is better matched by TRBJ2-7. The CDR3 sequence is 15 residues long. The germline V gene has CDR1 SGHVS and CDR2 FNYEAQ. The CDR3 DNA reads TGTGCCAGCAGCTCCAACCGGGGAGAAGGCTACGAGCAGTACTTC. This sequence encodes CASSSNRGEGYEQYF.

The chain couples TRBV18 to TRBJ2-5; no definite D call. V was pared by 3 bases and J by 1 base, with 12 bases between. The CDR3 sequence is 15 residues long. Germline loops: CDR1 KGHSH, CDR2 LQKENI. CDR3 DNA: TGTGCCAGCTCACCTCGTCGCGCAGGCCAAGAGACCCAGTACTTC. Translation gives CASSPRRAGQETQYF.

This clonotype has just a few counts. J is TRBJ2-3 and V is TRBV11-2; D is perhaps TRBD2 (6 bases). Trimming took 5 bases from V and 0 from J, leaving 21 bases between them. The CDR3 extends over 18 amino acids. The germline gives CDR1 SGHAT, CDR2 FQNNGV. The CDR3 region has the DNA TGTGCCAGCAGCCCCGGCTCTTGGGTAGCGGAGAGCACAGATACGCAGTATTTT. Encoded protein: CASSPGSWVAESTDTQYF.

V gene TRBV5-6 combines with J gene TRBJ2-7; possibly TRBD1 for D (6 bases). CDR3 size: 13 residues. Germline CDR1 and CDR2: SGHDT and YYEEEE. V was cut by 3 bases and J by 5 bases, with 12 bases left in between. The CDR3 nucleotides read TGTGCCAGCAGCTCGACAGGCTCGAACGAGCAGTACTTC. The encoded protein is CASSSTGSNEQYF. The full variable domain, rest sourced from reference TRBV5-6 and TRBJ2-7, is DAGVTQSPTHLIKTRGQQVTLRCSPKSGHDTVSWYQQALGQGPQFIFQYYEEEERQRGNFPDRFSGHQFPNYSSELNVNALLLGDSALYLCASSSTGSNEQYFGPGTRLTVT.

The chain is built from TRBV29-1 and TRBJ2-5, with D perhaps given as TRBD1 or TRBD2 (5 bases each). The DNA end lines up better with TRBJ2-7; the J call may be wrong. Per germline, CDR1 SQVTM and CDR2 ANQGSEA. The CDR3 covers 13 residues. CDR3 sequence: CSVEVSGRYEQYV. The CDR3 nucleotides read TGCAGCGTTGAAGTGTCGGGGCGCTACGAGCAGTACGTC.

The rearrangement joins TRBV5-1 to TRBJ2-5; 12 nucleotides line up with TRBD2. V was clipped by 7 bases and J by 1 base; unmatched bases: 11. In germline, CDR1 is SGHRS, CDR2 YFSETQ. The CDR3 consists of 17 residues. Written as DNA, the CDR3 is TGCGCCAGCCGCCTAACGACTAGCGGGAGCCTCCAAGAGACCCAGTACTTC. It is translated as CASRLTTSGSLQETQYF.

This clonotype was found many times. V gene TRBV10-2 combines with J gene TRBJ2-3, with unresolved D. CDR1 and CDR2 from the germline V gene are WSHSY and SAAADI. The V end lost 6 bases, the J end lost 2 bases, and 3 bases lay between the germline ends. The CDR3 extends over 11 amino acids. CDR3 coding DNA: TGCGCCAGCAGAAACACAGATACGCAGTATTTT. It translates to CASRNTDTQYF.

The chain combines TRBV21-1 with TRBJ2-5. TRBV21-1 is deemed a pseudogene. This CDR3 comprises 13 residues. CDR3 in amino acids: CASSKSHMETQYF. The CDR3 nucleotides are TGTGCCAGCAGCAAATCCCATATGGAGACCCAGTACTTC.

The V call is TRBV5-1, the J call TRBJ2-1; weak D call: TRBD2 (6 bases). TRBJ2-5 explains the end of the DNA better; the J call may be wrong. Germline-derived CDR1 and CDR2 are SGHRS and YFSETQ. The CDR3 runs 14 residues. The chain's CDR3 is CASSPDLSGETQYF. As DNA, the CDR3 is TGCGCCAGCAGTCCTGATCTCAGCGGGGAGACCCAGTACTTC.

This clonotype was observed a few times. V is TRBV27 and J is TRBJ2-7; 7 nucleotides agree with TRBD2. The germline gives CDR1 MNHEY, CDR2 SMNVEV (reference sequence). J lost 0 bases, V lost 5 bases, and 7 bases had no gene match. This CDR3 has 15 residues. CDR3 DNA sequence: TGTGCCAGCAGTCCCTACCGCGGGAGCTCCTACGAGCAGTACGTC. It translates to CASSPYRGSSYEQYV.

Only a few counts were recorded for this clonotype. The J gene is TRBJ2-1, the V gene TRBV6-2 or TRBV6-3, with a tentative D call TRBD2 (5 bases). CDR3 size: 13 residues. V dropped 6 bases and J dropped 3 bases, with 9 bases sitting between them. Germline V gives CDR1 MNHEY, CDR2 SVGEGT. The CDR3 bases are TGTGCCAGCAGCCCACTAGGCTACAATGAGCAGTTCTTC. It is translated as CASSPLGYNEQFF.

In this sample, this clonotype turned up a few times. This chain joins TRBV15 and TRBJ2-1; D not certain. This CDR3 has 21 amino acids. The ends were cut back, 1 base at V and 6 bases at J, with 31 bases in the middle. CDR1 LNHNV and CDR2 YYDKDF come from the germline V gene (reference sequence). The DNA of the CDR3 is TGTGCCACCAGCAGAGTCCCCGGGTCGCCAGGAGCACAAGTGTTTGGCAATGAGCAGTTCTTC. Its translation: CATSRVPGSPGAQVFGNEQFF. The entire variable domain, with the rest obtained from reference TRBV15 and TRBJ2-1, is as follows: DAMVIQNPRYQVTQFGKPVTLSCSQTLNHNVMYWYQQKSSQAPKLLFHYYDKDFNNEADTPDNFQSRRPNTSFCFLDIRSPGLGDTAMYLCATSRVPGSPGAQVFGNEQFFGPGTRLTVL.

The rearrangement links TRBV19 to TRBJ1-1, with 9 bases lining up with TRBD1. V dropped 8 bases and J dropped 12; count of bases not matched to a gene: 13. Germline V gene lookup returns CDR1 LNHDA and CDR2 SQIVND (reference sequence). This CDR3 is 13 amino acids long. CDR3 in amino acids: CASAPGQGGRTFF. CDR3 coding DNA: TGTGCCAGTGCCCCGGGACAGGGAGGGAGGACTTTCTTT.

The genes are TRBV7-3 and TRBJ2-3; D is undetermined. This CDR3 has 14 residues. V was shortened by 0 bases and J by 5 bases, with 9 bases between the two germline ends. Looked up from germline, CDR1 is SGHTA and CDR2 is FQGTGA. The CDR3 region is CASSLTRTEDTQYF. The CDR3 DNA reads as TGTGCCAGCAGCTTAACTCGCACAGAAGATACGCAGTATTTT. Filled out from reference TRBV7-3 and TRBJ2-3, the complete variable domain reads GAGVSQTPSNKVTEKGKYVELRCDPISGHTALYWYRQSLGQGPEFLIYFQGTGAADDSGLPNDRFFAVRPEGSVSTLKIQRTERGDSAVYLCASSLTRTEDTQYFGPGTRLTVL.

This clonotype was counted between two and nine times. The chain uses TRBV20-1 and TRBJ1-2; 9 nucleotides agree with TRBD1. The CDR3 length is 19 residues. The germline V gene has CDR1 DFQATT and CDR2 SNEGSKA (reference sequence). V was clipped by 0 bases and J by 1 base; unmatched bases: 15. The CDR3 protein is CSARDLFLEGTGFNYGYTF. The CDR3 DNA reads TGCAGTGCTAGAGATTTATTCCTCGAAGGGACAGGGTTTAACTATGGCTACACCTTC.

This clonotype was seen a few times. The rearrangement uses TRBV5-1 and TRBJ2-3; 7 bases align to TRBD1. CDR1 and CDR2 from the germline V gene are SGHRS and YFSETQ. This CDR3 is 17 amino acids long. V lost 4 bases to trimming and J lost 2 bases; unmatched junction nucleotides: 13. Here the CDR3 reads CASSPLVGGSPTDTQYF. The CDR3, as DNA: TGCGCCAGCAGCCCCCTCGTAGGGGGCTCCCCCACAGATACGCAGTATTTT. The whole variable domain, filled in from reference TRBV5-1 and TRBJ2-3, reads KAGVTQTPRYLIKTRGQQVTLSCSPISGHRSVSWYQQTPGQGLQFLFEYFSETQRNKGNFPGRFSGRQFSNSRSEMNVSTLELGDSALYLCASSPLVGGSPTDTQYFGPGTRLTVL.

On this clonotype itself: At one boundary the junction diverges from the germline segment, which might be a read error. The CDR3 spells CSARRGHVGDTQYF. The CDR3 DNA is TGCAGTGCTCGCCGCGGACATGTGGGAGATACACAGTATTTT. This chain joins TRBV20-1 and TRBJ2-3; D could derive from TRBD1 or TRBD2 (5 bases each). Germline CDR1 is DFQATT and CDR2 is SNEGSKA (reference sequence). CDR3 length equals 14 residues.

This clonotype was detected a few times. This chain joins TRBV14 and TRBJ2-5; 8 nucleotides match TRBD1. V trimming: 3 bases; J trimming: 7 bases; junction bases outside the gene matches: 13. The V gene's germline CDR1 is SGHDN and CDR2 FVKESK. The CDR3 is made up of 16 amino acids. CDR3 coding DNA: TGTGCCAGCAGCCAGGAGACAGGGGTCCCTCTCGCGACCCAGTACTTC. Protein sequence: CASSQETGVPLATQYF.

In this sample, this clonotype turned up a few times. Germline is not matched at one junction end, which may reflect a read error. This chain connects TRBV29-1 to TRBJ1-5; D is possibly TRBD1 (6 bases). CDR1 is SQVTM and CDR2 is ANQGSEA in the germline V gene. The CDR3 consists of 15 residues. CDR3 region: CSVEATGHSNRPQHF. Written as DNA, the CDR3 is TGCAGCGTTGAGGCAACAGGGCATTCTAATCGGCCCCAGCATTTT.

This clonotype was detected many times. This chain uses TRBV29-1 with TRBJ1-1, with D maybe TRBD1 (6 bases). CDR3 length: 13 residues. From germline, CDR1 is SQVTM and CDR2 ANQGSEA. V lost 4 bases to trimming and J lost 6 bases, with 15 bases between them. CDR3: CSVAGAATPEAFF. The CDR3 nucleotides read TGCAGCGTTGCGGGGGCGGCTACCCCTGAAGCTTTCTTT.

CDR3 in DNA: TGTGCCACCAGCAGAGAGGGGACCGGGGGCAGAGCTTTCTTT. Translated: CATSREGTGGRAFF. The chain joins TRBV15 to TRBJ1-1, with D possibly matching TRBD1 (6 bases). Germline V gives CDR1 LNHNV, CDR2 YYDKDF (reference sequence). The germline V and J ends were trimmed by 0 bases and 10 bases, with 15 bases remaining between them. The CDR3 extends over 14 amino acids.